This T cell receptor beta chain emerged from a study of blood T cell repertoires in COVID-19. Looked up from germline, CDR1 is SGHTA and CDR2 is FQGTGA. CDR3 length: 15 residues. With 6 bases removed from V and 4 bases from J, the gap between germline ends came to 13 bases. Repertoires were generated with immunoSEQ multiplex PCR, while TCRdb's copy carries only in-frame clones and drops some. The table shows 150,000 to 200,000 clones, with roughly 87% occurring only once. The sequenced sample consisted of peripheral blood. The clonotype originates from a woman in her forties or fifties with acute or convalescent COVID-19. This chain connects TRBV7-3 to TRBJ1-6; no reliable D call. The CDR3 reads CASRPGPGYNSPLHF. The DNA for the CDR3 is TGTGCCAGCAGACCCGGACCGGGGTATAATTCACCCCTCCACTTT.